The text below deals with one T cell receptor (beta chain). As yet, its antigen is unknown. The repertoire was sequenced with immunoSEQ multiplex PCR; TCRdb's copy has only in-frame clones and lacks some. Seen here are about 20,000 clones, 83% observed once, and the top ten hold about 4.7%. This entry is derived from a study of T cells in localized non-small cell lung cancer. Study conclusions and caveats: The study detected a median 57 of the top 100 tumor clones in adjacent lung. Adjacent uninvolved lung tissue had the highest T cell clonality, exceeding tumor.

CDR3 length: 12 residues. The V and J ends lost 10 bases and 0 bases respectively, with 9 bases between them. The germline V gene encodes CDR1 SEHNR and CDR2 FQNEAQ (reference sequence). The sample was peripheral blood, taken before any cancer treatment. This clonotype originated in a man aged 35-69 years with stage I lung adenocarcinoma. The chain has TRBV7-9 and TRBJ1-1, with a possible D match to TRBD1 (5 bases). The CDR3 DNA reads TGTGCCACTCGACAGCTGAACACTGAAGCTTTCTTT. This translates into CATRQLNTEAFF.